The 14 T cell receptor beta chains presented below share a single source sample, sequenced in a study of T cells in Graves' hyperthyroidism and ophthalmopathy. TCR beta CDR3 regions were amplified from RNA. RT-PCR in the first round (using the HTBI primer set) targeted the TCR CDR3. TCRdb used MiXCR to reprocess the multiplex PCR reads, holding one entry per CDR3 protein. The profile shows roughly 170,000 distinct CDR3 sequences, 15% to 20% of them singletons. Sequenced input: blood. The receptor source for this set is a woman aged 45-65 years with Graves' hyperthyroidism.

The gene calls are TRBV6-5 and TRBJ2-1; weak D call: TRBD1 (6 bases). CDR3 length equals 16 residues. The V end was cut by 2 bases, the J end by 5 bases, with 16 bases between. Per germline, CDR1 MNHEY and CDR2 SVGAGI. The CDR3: CASSYPTAQGNNEQFF. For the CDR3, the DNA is TGTGCCAGCAGTTACCCTACTGCACAGGGTAACAATGAGCAGTTCTTC.

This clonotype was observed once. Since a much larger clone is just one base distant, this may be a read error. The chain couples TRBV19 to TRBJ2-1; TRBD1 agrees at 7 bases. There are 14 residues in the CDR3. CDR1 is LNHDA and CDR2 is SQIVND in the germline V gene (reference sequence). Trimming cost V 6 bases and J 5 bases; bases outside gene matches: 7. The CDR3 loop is CASRTRGLDNEQFF. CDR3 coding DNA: TGTGCCAGTAGAACTAGGGGGCTAGACAATGAGCAGTTCTTC.

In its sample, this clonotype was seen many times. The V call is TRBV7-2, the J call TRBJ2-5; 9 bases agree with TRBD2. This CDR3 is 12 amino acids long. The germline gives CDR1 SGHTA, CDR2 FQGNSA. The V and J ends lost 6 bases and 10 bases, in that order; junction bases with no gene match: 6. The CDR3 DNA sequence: TGTGCCAGCAGAGGTAGCGGGGGCCACCAGTACTTC. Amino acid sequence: CASRGSGGHQYF.

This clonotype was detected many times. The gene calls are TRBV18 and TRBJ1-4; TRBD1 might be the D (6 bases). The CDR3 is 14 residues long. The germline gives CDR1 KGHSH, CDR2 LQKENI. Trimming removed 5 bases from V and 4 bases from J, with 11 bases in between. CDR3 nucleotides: TGTGCCAGCTCAGCGGACAGTAATAATGAAAAACTGTTTTTT. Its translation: CASSADSNNEKLFF.

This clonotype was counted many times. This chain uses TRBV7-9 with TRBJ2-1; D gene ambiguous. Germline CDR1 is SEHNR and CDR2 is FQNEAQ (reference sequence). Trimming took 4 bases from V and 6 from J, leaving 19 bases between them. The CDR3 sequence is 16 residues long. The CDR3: CASSSPVSHLGNEQFF. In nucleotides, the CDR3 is TGTGCCAGCAGCTCACCCGTAAGCCACCTGGGCAATGAGCAGTTCTTC.

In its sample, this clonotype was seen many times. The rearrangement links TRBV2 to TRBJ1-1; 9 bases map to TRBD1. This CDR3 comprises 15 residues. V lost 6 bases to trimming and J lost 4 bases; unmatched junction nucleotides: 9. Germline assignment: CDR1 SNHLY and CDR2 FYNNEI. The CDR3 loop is CASREGQGGLTEAFF. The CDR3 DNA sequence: TGTGCCAGCAGGGAGGGACAGGGAGGGCTCACTGAAGCTTTCTTT.

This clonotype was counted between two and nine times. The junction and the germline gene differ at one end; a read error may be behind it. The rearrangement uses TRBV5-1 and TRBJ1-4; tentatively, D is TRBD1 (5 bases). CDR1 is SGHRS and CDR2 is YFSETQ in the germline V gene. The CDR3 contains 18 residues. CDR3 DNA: TGCGCCAGCAGCTTGCAGCTCAGTGGGCCAGGGACTAATGAAAAACTGCTTTTT. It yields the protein CASSLQLSGPGTNEKLLF.

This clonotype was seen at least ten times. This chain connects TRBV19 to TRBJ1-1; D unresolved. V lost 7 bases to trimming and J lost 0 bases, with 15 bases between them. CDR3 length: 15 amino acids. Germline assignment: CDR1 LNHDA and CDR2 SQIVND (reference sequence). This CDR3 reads CASTVRVFMNTEAFF. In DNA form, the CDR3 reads TGTGCCAGTACCGTAAGGGTCTTCATGAACACTGAAGCTTTCTTT. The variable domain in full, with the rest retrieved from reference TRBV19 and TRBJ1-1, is DGGITQSPKYLFRKEGQNVTLSCEQNLNHDAMYWYRQDPGQGLRLIYYSQIVNDFQKGDIAEGYSVSREKKESFPLTVTSAQKNPTAFYLCASTVRVFMNTEAFFGQGTRLTVV.

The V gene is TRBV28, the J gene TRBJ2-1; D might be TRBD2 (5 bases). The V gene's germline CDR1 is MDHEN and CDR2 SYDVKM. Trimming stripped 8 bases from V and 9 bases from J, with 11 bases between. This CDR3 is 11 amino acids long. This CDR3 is CASRRVVEQFF. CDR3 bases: TGTGCCAGCCGGCGGGTGGTTGAGCAGTTCTTC.

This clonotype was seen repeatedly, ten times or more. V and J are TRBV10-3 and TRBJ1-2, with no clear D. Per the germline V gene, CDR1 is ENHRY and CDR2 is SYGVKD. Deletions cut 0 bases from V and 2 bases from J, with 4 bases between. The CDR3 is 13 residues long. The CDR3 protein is CAISESTNYGYTF. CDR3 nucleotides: TGTGCCATCAGTGAGTCGACCAACTATGGCTACACCTTC.

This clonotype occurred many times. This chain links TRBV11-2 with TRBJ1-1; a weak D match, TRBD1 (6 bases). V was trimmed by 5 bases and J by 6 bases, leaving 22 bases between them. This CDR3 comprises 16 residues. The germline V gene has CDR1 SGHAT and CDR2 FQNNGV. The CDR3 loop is CASSPDRGKGGAEAFF. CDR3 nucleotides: TGTGCCAGCAGCCCGGACCGGGGTAAGGGGGGCGCTGAAGCTTTCTTT.

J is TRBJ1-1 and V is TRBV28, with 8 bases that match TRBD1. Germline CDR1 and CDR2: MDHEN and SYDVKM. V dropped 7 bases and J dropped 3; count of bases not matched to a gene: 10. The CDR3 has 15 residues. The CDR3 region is CASIPGGSDYTEAFF. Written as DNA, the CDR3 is TGTGCCAGCATCCCAGGGGGCAGCGATTACACTGAAGCTTTCTTT.

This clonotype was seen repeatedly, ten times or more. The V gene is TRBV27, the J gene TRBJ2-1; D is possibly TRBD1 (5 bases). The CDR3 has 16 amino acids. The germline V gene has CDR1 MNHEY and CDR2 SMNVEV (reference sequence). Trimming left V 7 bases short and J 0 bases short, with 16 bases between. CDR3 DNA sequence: TGTGCCAGCACCAAGGACACCTTCAGCTCCTACAATGAGCAGTTCTTC. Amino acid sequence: CASTKDTFSSYNEQFF.

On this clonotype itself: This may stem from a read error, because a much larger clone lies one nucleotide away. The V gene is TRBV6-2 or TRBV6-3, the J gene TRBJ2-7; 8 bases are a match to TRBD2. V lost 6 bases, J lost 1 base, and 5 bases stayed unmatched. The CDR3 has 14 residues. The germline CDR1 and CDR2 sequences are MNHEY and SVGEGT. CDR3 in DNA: TGTGCCAGCAGAAGGACTAGCCCTTCCTACGAGCAGTACTTC. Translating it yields CASRRTSPSYEQYF.